These 3 T cell receptor beta chains originate from one sample sequenced in a study of technical replicates of blood from four donors. Clones were sequenced by immunoSEQ multiplex PCR, and TCRdb holds only the in-frame ones, with some missing. Of about 83,000 clones in the sample, approximately 94% were seen once. The specimen was T cells isolated from PBMCs. These receptors originate from a human donor in good health.

This clone was seen only a few times. This chain joins TRBV29-1 and TRBJ1-2, with D possibly TRBD1 on 5 matching bases. V lost 3 bases and J 1 base, leaving 9 bases between the germline ends. This CDR3 region has 13 residues. Per the germline V gene, CDR1 is SQVTM and CDR2 is ANQGSEA. The CDR3 sequence: CSVDQGFNYGYTF. As DNA, the CDR3 is TGCAGCGTTGATCAGGGTTTTAACTATGGCTACACCTTC.

V gene TRBV5-4 combines with J gene TRBJ1-1, with a tentative D call TRBD1 (5 bases). Trimming removed 4 bases at V and 1 base at J, with 11 bases between. CDR1 SGHNT and CDR2 YYREEE come from the germline V gene (reference sequence). The CDR3 has 14 amino acids. CDR3 in amino acids: CASSQPGGNTEAFF. The CDR3 coding sequence is TGTGCCAGCAGCCAACCCGGGGGGAACACTGAAGCTTTCTTT. Using reference TRBV5-4 and TRBJ1-1 for the parts outside the CDR3, the full variable domain is ETGVTQSPTHLIKTRGQQVTLRCSSQSGHNTVSWYQQALGQGPQFIFQYYREEENGRGNFPPRFSGLQFPNYSSELNVNALELDDSALYLCASSQPGGNTEAFFGQGTRLTVV.

The chain carries TRBV7-8 and TRBJ2-7; D perhaps matches TRBD1 (5 bases). This CDR3 is built from 15 residues. The germline CDR1 and CDR2 sequences are SGHVS and FQNEAQ. V lost 3 bases, J lost 4 bases, and 16 bases lay in between. The CDR3 DNA reads as TGTGCCAGCAGCTTCCGGACACTGTCCCCGTACGAGCAGTACTTC. Residues: CASSFRTLSPYEQYF.